Here is one T cell receptor (beta chain) with its context. The antigen is unknown. This clone may be a read error of a much larger clone one base away. No cell sorting was done before RNA was extracted from the tissue. Distant lung tissue was collected more than 3 cm away from the tumor edge. The sample originates from a study of tumor and adjacent non-tumor tissue in lung cancer. Study information: Around 4.4 million productive TCRbeta reads were obtained per sample on average.

Regarding the study as a whole: Normal lung showed higher cumulative top 100 clone frequency than tumor.

Germline V gene sequence: CDR1 SQVTM, CDR2 ANQGSEA. This CDR3 region has 20 residues. Trimming removed 2 bases from V and 6 bases from J, with 34 bases in between. The library came from three nested PCR rounds adapted from ARM-PCR protocols. MiXCR, applied by TCRdb to the multiplex PCR reads, yields one record per CDR3 protein. The sample comprises more than 85,000 distinct CDR3 sequences, approximately 65% of which are singletons, and 15% to 20% rests with the top ten. Sample: distant non-tumor lung tissue. The V call is TRBV29-1, the J call TRBJ1-1; tentatively, D is TRBD1 (6 bases). The receptor's source is a man aged 25 to 45 with non-small cell lung cancer. The CDR3 here is CSVERRGGDGAQGEEAEAFF. The CDR3 DNA reads TGCAGCGTTGAAAGGAGGGGCGGTGACGGGGCACAGGGAGAAGAAGCTGAAGCTTTCTTT.